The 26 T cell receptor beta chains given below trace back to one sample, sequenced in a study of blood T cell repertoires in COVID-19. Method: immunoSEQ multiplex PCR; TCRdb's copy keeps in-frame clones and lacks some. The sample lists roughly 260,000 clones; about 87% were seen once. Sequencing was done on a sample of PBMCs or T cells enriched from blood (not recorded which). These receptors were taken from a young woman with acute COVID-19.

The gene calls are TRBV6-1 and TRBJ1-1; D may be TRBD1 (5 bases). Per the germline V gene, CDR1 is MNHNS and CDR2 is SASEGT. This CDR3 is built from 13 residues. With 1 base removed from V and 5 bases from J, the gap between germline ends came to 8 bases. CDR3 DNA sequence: TGTGCCAGCAGTGAAGGGAGGGGTACTGAAGCTTTCTTT. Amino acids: CASSEGRGTEAFF.

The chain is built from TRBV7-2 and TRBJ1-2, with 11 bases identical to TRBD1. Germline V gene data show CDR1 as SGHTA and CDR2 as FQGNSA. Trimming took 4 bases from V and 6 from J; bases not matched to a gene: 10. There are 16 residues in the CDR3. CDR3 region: CASSSRRTGGSNGYTF. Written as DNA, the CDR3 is TGTGCCAGCAGCTCCCGTCGGACAGGGGGCTCAAATGGCTACACCTTC.

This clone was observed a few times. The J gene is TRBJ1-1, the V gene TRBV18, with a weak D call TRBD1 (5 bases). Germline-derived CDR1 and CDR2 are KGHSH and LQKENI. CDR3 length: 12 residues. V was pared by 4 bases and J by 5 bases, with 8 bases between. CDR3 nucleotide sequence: TGTGCCAGCTCACTTACAGGAACTGAAGCTTTCTTT. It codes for CASSLTGTEAFF.

CDR3 bases: TGCGCCAGCAGCTCCGACAGGGTTGACTACGAGCAGTACTTC. It encodes CASSSDRVDYEQYF. The genes are TRBV5-1 and TRBJ2-7; 7 bases line up with TRBD1. This CDR3 is 14 amino acids long. CDR1 and CDR2 from the germline V gene are SGHRS and YFSETQ. J was trimmed by 3 bases and V by 3 bases; bases with no gene match: 6.

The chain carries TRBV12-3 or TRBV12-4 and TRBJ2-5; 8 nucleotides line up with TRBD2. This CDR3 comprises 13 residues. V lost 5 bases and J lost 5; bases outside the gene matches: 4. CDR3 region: CASSHGRAETQYF. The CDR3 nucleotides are TGTGCCAGCAGTCACGGGAGGGCTGAGACCCAGTACTTC.

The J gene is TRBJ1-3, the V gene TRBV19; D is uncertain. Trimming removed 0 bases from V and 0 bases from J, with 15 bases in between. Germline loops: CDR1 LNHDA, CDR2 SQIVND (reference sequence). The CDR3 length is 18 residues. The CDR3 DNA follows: TGTGCCAGTAGTATAGACATAGGAACAGTCGGCTCTGGAAACACCATATATTTT. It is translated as CASSIDIGTVGSGNTIYF.

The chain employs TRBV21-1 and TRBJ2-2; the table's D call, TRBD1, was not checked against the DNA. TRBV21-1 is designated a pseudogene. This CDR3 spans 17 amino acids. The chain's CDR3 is CAIQVGGQGASTGELFF. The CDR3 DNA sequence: TGTGCCATCCAGGTGGGCGGACAGGGGGCTTCCACCGGGGAGCTGTTTTTT.

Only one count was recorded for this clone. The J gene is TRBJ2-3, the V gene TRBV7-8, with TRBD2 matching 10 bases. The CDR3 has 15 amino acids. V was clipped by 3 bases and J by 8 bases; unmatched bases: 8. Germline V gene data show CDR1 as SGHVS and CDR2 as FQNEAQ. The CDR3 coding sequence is TGTGCCAGCAGCTTTAGAAGAGTAGCGGGGGGTACGCAGTATTTT. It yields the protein CASSFRRVAGGTQYF. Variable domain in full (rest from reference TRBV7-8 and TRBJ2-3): GAGVSQSPRYKVAKRGQDVALRCDPISGHVSLFWYQQALGQGPEFLTYFQNEAQLDKSGLPSDRFFAERPEGSVSTLKIQRTQQEDSAVYLCASSFRRVAGGTQYFGPGTRLTVL.

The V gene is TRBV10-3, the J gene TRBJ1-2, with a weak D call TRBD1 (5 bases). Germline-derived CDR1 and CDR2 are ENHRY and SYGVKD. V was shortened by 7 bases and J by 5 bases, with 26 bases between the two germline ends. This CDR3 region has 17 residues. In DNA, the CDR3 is TGTGCCATCACCCAGGCCGGGGGGACCTCTAGGAGTTATGGCTACACCTTC. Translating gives CAITQAGGTSRSYGYTF.

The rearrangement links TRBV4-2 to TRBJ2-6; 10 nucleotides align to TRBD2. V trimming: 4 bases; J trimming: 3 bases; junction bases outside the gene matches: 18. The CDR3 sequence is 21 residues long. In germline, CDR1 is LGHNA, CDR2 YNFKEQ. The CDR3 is CASSPFLDLTSGWYGANVLTF. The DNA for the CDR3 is TGTGCCAGCAGCCCATTCCTAGATTTGACTAGCGGGTGGTATGGGGCCAACGTCCTGACTTTC.

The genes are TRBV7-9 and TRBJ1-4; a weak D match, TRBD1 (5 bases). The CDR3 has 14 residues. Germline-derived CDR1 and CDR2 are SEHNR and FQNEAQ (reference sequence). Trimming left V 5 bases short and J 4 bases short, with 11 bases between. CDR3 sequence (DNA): TGTGCCAGCAGCCCCGCCGGGGGTAATGAAAAACTGTTTTTT. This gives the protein CASSPAGGNEKLFF. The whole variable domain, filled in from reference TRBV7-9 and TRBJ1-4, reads DTGVSQNPRHKITKRGQNVTFRCDPISEHNRLYWYRQTLGQGPEFLTYFQNEAQLEKSRLLSDRFSAERPKGSFSTLEIQRTEQGDSAMYLCASSPAGGNEKLFFGSGTQLSVL.

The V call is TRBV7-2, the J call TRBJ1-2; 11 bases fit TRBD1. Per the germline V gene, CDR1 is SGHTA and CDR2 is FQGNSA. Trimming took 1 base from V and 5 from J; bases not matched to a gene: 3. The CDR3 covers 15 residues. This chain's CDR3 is CASSLEGTGGYGYTF. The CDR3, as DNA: TGTGCCAGCAGCTTAGAAGGGACAGGGGGGTATGGCTACACCTTC.

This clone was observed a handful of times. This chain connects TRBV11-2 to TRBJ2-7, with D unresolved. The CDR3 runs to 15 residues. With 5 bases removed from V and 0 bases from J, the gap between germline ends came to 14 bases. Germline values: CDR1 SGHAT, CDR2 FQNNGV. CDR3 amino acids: CASSRIADSSYEQYF. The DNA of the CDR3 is TGTGCCAGCAGCCGTATTGCTGATAGCTCCTACGAGCAGTACTTC.

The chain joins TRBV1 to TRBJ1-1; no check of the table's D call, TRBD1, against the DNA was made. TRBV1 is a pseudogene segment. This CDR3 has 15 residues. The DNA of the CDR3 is TGCACCAGCAGCGGGACAGCGGATCAGAACACTGAAGCTTTCTTT. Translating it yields CTSSGTADQNTEAFF.

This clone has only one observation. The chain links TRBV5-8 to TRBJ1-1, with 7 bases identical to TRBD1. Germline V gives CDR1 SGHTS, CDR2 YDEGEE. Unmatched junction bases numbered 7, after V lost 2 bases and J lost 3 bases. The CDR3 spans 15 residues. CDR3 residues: CASSFRRGLDTEAFF. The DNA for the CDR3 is TGTGCCAGCAGCTTCCGTAGGGGGCTGGACACTGAAGCTTTCTTT.

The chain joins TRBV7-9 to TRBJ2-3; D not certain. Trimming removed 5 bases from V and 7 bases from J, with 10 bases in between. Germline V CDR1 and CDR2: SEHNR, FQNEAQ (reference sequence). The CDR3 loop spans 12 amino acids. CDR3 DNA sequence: TGTGCCAGCAGCCTTTTTACAAATACGCAGTATTTT. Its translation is CASSLFTNTQYF. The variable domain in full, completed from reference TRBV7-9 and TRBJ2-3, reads DTGVSQNPRHKITKRGQNVTFRCDPISEHNRLYWYRQTLGQGPEFLTYFQNEAQLEKSRLLSDRFSAERPKGSFSTLEIQRTEQGDSAMYLCASSLFTNTQYFGPGTRLTVL.

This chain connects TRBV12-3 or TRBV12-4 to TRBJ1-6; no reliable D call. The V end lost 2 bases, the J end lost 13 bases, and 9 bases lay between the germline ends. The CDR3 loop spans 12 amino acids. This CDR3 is CASSLSVSPLHF. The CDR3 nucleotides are TGTGCCAGCAGTTTATCGGTATCCCCCCTCCACTTT.

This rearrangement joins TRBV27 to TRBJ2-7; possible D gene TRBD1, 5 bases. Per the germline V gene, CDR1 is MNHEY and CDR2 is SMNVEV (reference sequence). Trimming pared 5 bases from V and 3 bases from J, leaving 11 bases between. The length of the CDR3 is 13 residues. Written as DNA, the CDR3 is TGTGCCAGCAGTCTTAACCAGGGCTACGAGCAGTACTTC. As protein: CASSLNQGYEQYF.

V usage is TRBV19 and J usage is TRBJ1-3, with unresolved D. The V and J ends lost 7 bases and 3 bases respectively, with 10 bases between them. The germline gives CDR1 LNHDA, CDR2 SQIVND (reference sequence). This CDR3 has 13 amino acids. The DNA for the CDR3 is TGTGCCAGTACCGCCCTAAGTGGAAACACCATATATTTT. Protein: CASTALSGNTIYF.

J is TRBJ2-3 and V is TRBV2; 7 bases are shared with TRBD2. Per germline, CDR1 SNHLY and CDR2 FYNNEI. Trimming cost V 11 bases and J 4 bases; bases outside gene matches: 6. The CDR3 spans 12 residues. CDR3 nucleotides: TGTGCCCCCACGACTAGCCCAGATACGCAGTATTTT. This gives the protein CAPTTSPDTQYF.

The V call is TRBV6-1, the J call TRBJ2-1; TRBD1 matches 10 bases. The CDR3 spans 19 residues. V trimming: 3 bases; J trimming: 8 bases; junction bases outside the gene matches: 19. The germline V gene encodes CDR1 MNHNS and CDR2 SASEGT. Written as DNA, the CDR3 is TGTGCCAGCAGTGATAACGTCCCGGGACAGGGGCTAACGGTAGATGAGCAGTTCTTC. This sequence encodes CASSDNVPGQGLTVDEQFF.

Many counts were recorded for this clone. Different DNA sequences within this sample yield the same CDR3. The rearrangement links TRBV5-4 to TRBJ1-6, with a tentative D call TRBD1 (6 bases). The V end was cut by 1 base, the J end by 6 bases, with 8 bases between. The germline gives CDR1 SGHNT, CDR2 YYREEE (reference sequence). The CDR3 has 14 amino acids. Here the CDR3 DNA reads TGTGCCAGCAGCTTGAGGGGGGGTAATTCACCCCTCCACTTT. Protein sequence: CASSLRGGNSPLHF.

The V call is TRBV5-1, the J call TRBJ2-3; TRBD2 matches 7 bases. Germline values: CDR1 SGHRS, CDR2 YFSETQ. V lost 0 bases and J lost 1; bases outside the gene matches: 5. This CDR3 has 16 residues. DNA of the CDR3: TGCGCCAGCAGCTTGGGGCTAGCGGACCGCACAGATACGCAGTATTTT. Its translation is CASSLGLADRTDTQYF.

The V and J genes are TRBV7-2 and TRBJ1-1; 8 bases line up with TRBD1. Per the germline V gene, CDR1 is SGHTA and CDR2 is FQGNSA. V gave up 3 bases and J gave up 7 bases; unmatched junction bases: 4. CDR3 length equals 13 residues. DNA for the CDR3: TGTGCCAGCAGCTTCGACAGGGGCGGTGAAGCTTTCTTT. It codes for CASSFDRGGEAFF.

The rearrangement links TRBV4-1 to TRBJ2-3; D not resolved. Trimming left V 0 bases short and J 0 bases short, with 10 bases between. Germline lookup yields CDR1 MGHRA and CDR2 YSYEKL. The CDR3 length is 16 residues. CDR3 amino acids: CASSQDWPTSTDTQYF. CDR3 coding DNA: TGCGCCAGCAGCCAAGATTGGCCGACAAGCACAGATACGCAGTATTTT.

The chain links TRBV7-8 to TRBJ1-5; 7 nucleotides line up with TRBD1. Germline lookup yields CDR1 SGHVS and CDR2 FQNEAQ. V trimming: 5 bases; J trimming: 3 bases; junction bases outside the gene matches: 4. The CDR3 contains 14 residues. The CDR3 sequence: CASSVDRDNQPQHF. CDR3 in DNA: TGTGCCAGCAGCGTTGACAGGGACAATCAGCCCCAGCATTTT.